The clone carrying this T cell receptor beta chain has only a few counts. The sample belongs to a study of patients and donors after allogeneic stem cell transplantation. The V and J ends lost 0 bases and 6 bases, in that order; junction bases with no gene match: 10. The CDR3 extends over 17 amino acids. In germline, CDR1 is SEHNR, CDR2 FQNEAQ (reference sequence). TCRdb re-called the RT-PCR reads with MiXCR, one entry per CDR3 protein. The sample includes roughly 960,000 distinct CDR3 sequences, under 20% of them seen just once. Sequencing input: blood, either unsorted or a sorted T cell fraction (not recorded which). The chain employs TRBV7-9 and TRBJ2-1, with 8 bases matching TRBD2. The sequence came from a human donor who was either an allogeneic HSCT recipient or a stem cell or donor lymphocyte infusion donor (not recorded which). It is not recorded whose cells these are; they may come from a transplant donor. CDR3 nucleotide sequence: TGTGCCAGCAGCTTAGCGCTGCGGGGCGGGAGGAGCAATGAGCAGTTCTTC. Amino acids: CASSLALRGGRSNEQFF.